These 9 T cell receptor beta chains came from one sample sequenced in a study of persistence of HIV-infected CD4 T cells. Cells were stimulated with CMV-infected fibroblast lysates at approximately 10 ug/mL. Sorted nonresponding memory CD4+ T cells were CD40L-negative, CD69-negative, CD45RO-high. Which antigens these TCRs recognize remains unknown. The libraries were made with immunoSEQ version 4 in survey mode. Data came from immunoSEQ multiplex PCR; TCRdb stores just in-frame clones and leaves some out. The data show roughly 32,000 clones, with roughly four fifths seen just once and around 0.86% held by the top ten. This specimen was CD4+ T cells sorted from PBMCs after roughly 18-hour stimulation, taken from a patient who received antiretroviral therapy. These receptors were collected from an adult man with HIV who was CMV-seropositive.

This clone came up a few times. The J gene is TRBJ1-3, the V gene TRBV20-1; no clear D. This CDR3 is built from 12 residues. V was clipped by 3 bases and J by 5 bases, with 8 bases between them. Germline V gene sequence: CDR1 DFQATT, CDR2 SNEGSKA (reference sequence). This CDR3 reads CSASRRRNTIYF. CDR3 nucleotide sequence: TGCAGTGCTAGTCGGCGTCGAAACACCATATATTTT.

This chain connects TRBV5-1 to TRBJ2-7, with a tentative D call TRBD1 (7 bases). The CDR3 contains 16 residues. CDR1 and CDR2 (germline): SGHRS, YFSETQ. Trimming took 0 bases from V and 5 from J, leaving 18 bases between them. The CDR3 loop reads CASSLGRAGGQDEQYF. The DNA for the CDR3 is TGCGCCAGCAGCTTGGGTCGCGCAGGGGGGCAGGACGAGCAGTACTTC.

The chain links TRBV6-6 to TRBJ2-1, with unresolved D. The CDR3 totals 12 residues. Germline CDR1 reads MNHNY; CDR2 reads SVGAGI (reference sequence). Between the trimmed V and J ends, which lost 0 bases and 9 bases, there was a span of 6 bases. The CDR3 coding sequence is TGTGCCAGCAGTTACTCAGCAACTGAGCAGTTCTTC. Translated, it gives CASSYSATEQFF.

This clone was seen just once. The chain combines TRBV4-2 with TRBJ1-2; D uncertain. Trimming stripped 0 bases from V and 8 bases from J, with 10 bases between. The CDR3 covers 13 residues. Germline V gene data show CDR1 as LGHNA and CDR2 as YNFKEQ. CDR3 DNA sequence: TGTGCCAGCAGCCAAGATACGATGGGAGGCTACACCTTC. Encoded protein: CASSQDTMGGYTF.

The genes are TRBV13 and TRBJ1-3; possibly TRBD1 for D (5 bases). Trimming cost V 0 bases and J 0 bases, with 15 bases left between them. The CDR3 consists of 18 residues. CDR1 and CDR2 (germline): PRHDT, FYEKMQ (reference sequence). In DNA, the CDR3 is TGTGCCAGCAGCTTAGGGACTTCTCGGGGCTTCTCTGGAAACACCATATATTTT. Amino acid sequence: CASSLGTSRGFSGNTIYF.

CDR3 sequence reads: CAISDPGLAGGGETQYF. CDR3 nucleotides: TGTGCCATCAGTGACCCCGGACTAGCGGGGGGAGGTGAGACCCAGTACTTC. The V and J genes are TRBV10-3 and TRBJ2-5; 14 bases agree with TRBD2. The V gene end was trimmed by 3 bases and the J gene end by 5 bases; junction bases not matched to a gene: 8. This CDR3 contains 17 residues. From germline, CDR1 is ENHRY and CDR2 SYGVKD.

To note about this clone: The sample contains more than one DNA sequence encoding this CDR3. The chain carries TRBV18 and TRBJ1-1, with TRBD1 as a possible D gene (5 bases). The V gene lost 2 bases and the J gene lost 3 bases, with 7 bases spanning the gap. CDR3 length equals 13 residues. The V gene's germline CDR1 is KGHSH and CDR2 LQKENI. The chain's CDR3 is CASSPTGDTEAFF. The DNA of the CDR3 is TGTGCCAGCTCACCAACGGGGGACACTGAAGCTTTCTTT.

The rearrangement uses TRBV10-2 and TRBJ2-3, with D perhaps TRBD1 or TRBD2 (5 bases each). V dropped 5 bases and J dropped 5 bases, with 11 bases sitting between them. In germline, CDR1 is WSHSY, CDR2 SAAADI. The CDR3 sequence is 13 residues long. CDR3 bases: TGCGCCAGCAGTCCCGGGACCGGAGATACGCAGTATTTT. Encoded protein: CASSPGTGDTQYF.

This clone was counted only a few times. The chain carries TRBV4-1 and TRBJ1-2, with TRBD1 matching 9 bases. There are 15 residues in the CDR3. The V and J ends lost 4 bases and 8 bases, in that order; junction bases with no gene match: 11. The germline V gene encodes CDR1 MGHRA and CDR2 YSYEKL. For the CDR3, the DNA is TGCGCCAGCAGCCGAGAACCCGGGACAGGGAACGGCTACACCTTC. This translates into CASSREPGTGNGYTF.